Listed here are 17 T cell receptor beta chains from one sample, sequenced in a study of long-term antiretroviral therapy in people with HIV. At the survey level, the v3.0 immunoSEQ assay was run. This table comes from immunoSEQ multiplex PCR, and its TCRdb copy is limited to in-frame clones, with some not included. The sample holds 15,000 to 20,000 clones; 60% to 80% are singletons and the top ten take around 15%. Here the sequenced sample was unsorted PBMCs, taken approximately 2.2 years before starting antiretroviral therapy. The receptors stem from a man aged 25 to 40 with HIV.

The sample holds a few counts of this clone. This chain joins TRBV2 and TRBJ1-1; D is unresolved. Trimming pared 10 bases from V and 3 bases from J, leaving 24 bases between. The CDR3 length is 16 residues. Per germline, CDR1 SNHLY and CDR2 FYNNEI. The DNA of the CDR3 is TGTGCCACCACTCCTCGAGGACTGGGGATTGACACTGAAGCTTTCTTT. Protein product: CATTPRGLGIDTEAFF.

The chain joins TRBV11-3 to TRBJ2-1; D tentatively reads TRBD1 or TRBD2 (5 bases each). CDR3 length equals 15 residues. CDR1 SGHNT and CDR2 YENEEA come from the germline V gene. Trimming took off 5 bases at V and 7 bases at J, with 18 bases between the two ends. The CDR3 spells CASSPRGPGWNEQFF. As DNA, the CDR3 is TGTGCCAGCAGCCCCCGGGGACCGGGTTGGAATGAGCAGTTCTTC.

This chain connects TRBV25-1 to TRBJ2-3, with D maybe TRBD1 (5 bases). Trimming pared 1 base from V and 2 bases from J, leaving 16 bases between. Germline V gene lookup returns CDR1 MGHDK and CDR2 SYGVNS. The CDR3 spans 17 residues. This CDR3 reads CASSEWADQGPTDTQYF. CDR3 nucleotide sequence: TGTGCCAGCAGTGAATGGGCCGACCAGGGCCCCACAGATACGCAGTATTTT.

The chain employs TRBV11-3 and TRBJ2-2; TRBD1 agrees at 9 bases. The CDR3 covers 17 residues. Germline lookup yields CDR1 SGHNT and CDR2 YENEEA. The J segment lost 4 bases and the V segment lost 4 bases, leaving 10 bases of the junction unmatched. CDR3 nucleotides: TGTGCCAGCAGCTCTAGACCGGGACAGGGAGGCACCGGGGAGCTGTTTTTT. It yields the protein CASSSRPGQGGTGELFF.

The gene calls are TRBV30 and TRBJ1-2, with D uncertain. In germline, CDR1 is GTSNPN, CDR2 SVGIG (reference sequence). The CDR3 is 14 residues long. Trimming stripped 2 bases from V and 3 bases from J, with 13 bases between. CDR3 sequence: CAWSNPLMDYGYTF. CDR3 in DNA: TGTGCCTGGAGTAACCCCCTTATGGACTATGGCTACACCTTC.

The rearrangement joins TRBV10-2 to TRBJ1-2; possibly TRBD1 for D (6 bases). Trimming cost V 5 bases and J 6 bases, with 10 bases left between them. Germline lookup yields CDR1 WSHSY and CDR2 SAAADI. The length of the CDR3 is 12 residues. The CDR3 DNA sequence: TGCGCCAGCAGTCCGAGGGGGGATGGCTACACCTTC. Amino acid sequence: CASSPRGDGYTF.

This clone was detected only a few times. The rearrangement joins TRBV29-1 to TRBJ2-1, with no clear D. Germline-derived CDR1 and CDR2 are SQVTM and ANQGSEA. V lost 3 bases, J lost 4 bases, and 7 bases lay in between. There are 12 residues in the CDR3. This chain's CDR3 is CSVEASYNEQFF. CDR3 sequence (DNA): TGCAGCGTTGAGGCCTCTTACAATGAGCAGTTCTTC.

V gene TRBV30 combines with J gene TRBJ2-1, with D unresolved. This CDR3 is 14 amino acids long. Germline CDR1 reads GTSNPN; CDR2 reads SVGIG (reference sequence). Trimming took 1 base from V and 2 from J, leaving 9 bases between them. In DNA form, the CDR3 reads TGTGCCTGGAGTGAGTTTCACACCTACAATGAGCAGTTCTTC. Translated: CAWSEFHTYNEQFF. The whole variable domain, remainder taken from reference TRBV30 and TRBJ2-1, is SQTIHQWPATLVQPVGSPLSLECTVEGTSNPNLYWYRQAAGRGLQLLFYSVGIGQISSEVPQNLSASRPQDRQFILSSKKLLLSDSGFYLCAWSEFHTYNEQFFGPGTRLTVL.

The table lists this clone with a few counts. The V call is TRBV4-1, the J call TRBJ1-2; D might be TRBD1 (5 bases). Germline-derived CDR1 and CDR2 are MGHRA and YSYEKL. Trimming left V 4 bases short and J 6 bases short, with 18 bases between. This CDR3 is built from 15 residues. The DNA of the CDR3 is TGCGCCAGCAGCCGAGTGGGACCTCTGGGGGATGGCTACACCTTC. This translates into CASSRVGPLGDGYTF.

The J gene is TRBJ2-7, the V gene TRBV29-1, with D possibly TRBD1 on 7 matching bases. The germline V gene has CDR1 SQVTM and CDR2 ANQGSEA. The CDR3 contains 16 residues. The V gene lost 4 bases and the J gene lost 1 base, with 20 bases spanning the gap. CDR3 residues: CSVGGTATSPSYEQYF. The CDR3, as DNA: TGCAGCGTTGGCGGGACAGCTACCTCGCCTTCCTACGAGCAGTACTTC.

The rearrangement joins TRBV4-2 to TRBJ2-4; D tentatively fits TRBD1 or TRBD2 (5 bases each). The CDR3 spans 15 residues. V was pared by 3 bases and J by 1 base, with 10 bases between. Germline V gene sequence: CDR1 LGHNA, CDR2 YNFKEQ. CDR3 in amino acids: CASSQAGSAKNIQYF. For the CDR3, the DNA is TGTGCCAGCAGCCAGGCAGGGAGTGCCAAAAACATTCAGTACTTC.

The chain uses TRBV27 and TRBJ2-5; no clear D. This CDR3 spans 12 amino acids. Germline CDR1 and CDR2: MNHEY and SMNVEV (reference sequence). Trimming took off 3 bases at V and 5 bases at J, with 7 bases between the two ends. The CDR3 DNA is TGTGCCAGCAGTTTTTCCGGGGAGACCCAGTACTTC. This translates into CASSFSGETQYF.

This chain connects TRBV27 to TRBJ2-5; tentatively, D is TRBD2 (7 bases). The CDR3 has 15 residues. Between the trimmed V and J ends, which lost 2 bases and 0 bases, there was a span of 10 bases. Germline V CDR1 and CDR2: MNHEY, SMNVEV (reference sequence). The CDR3 nucleotides are TGTGCCAGCAGTTTAAGGGGGGGGTACCAAGAGACCCAGTACTTC. Its protein is CASSLRGGYQETQYF.

The gene calls are TRBV9 and TRBJ2-5, with 16 bases lining up with TRBD2. Germline trimming cut 3 bases from V and 5 bases from J; bases unmatched to any gene: 10. Germline V gene lookup returns CDR1 SGDLS and CDR2 YYNGEE. This CDR3 spans 18 amino acids. The CDR3 spells CASSEGTSGGASRETQYF. CDR3 sequence (DNA): TGTGCCAGCAGCGAGGGGACTAGCGGGGGGGCATCTCGGGAGACCCAGTACTTC.

DNA of the CDR3: TGTGCCAGCTCCCGCAACCCCACAGATACGCAGTATTTT. Protein sequence: CASSRNPTDTQYF. This chain connects TRBV18 to TRBJ2-3, with D unresolved. V shed 6 bases and J shed 2 bases, with 9 bases lying between them. In germline, CDR1 is KGHSH, CDR2 LQKENI. This CDR3 is built from 13 residues.

V and J are TRBV29-1 and TRBJ2-7; D is unresolved. This CDR3 region has 12 residues. The germline gives CDR1 SQVTM, CDR2 ANQGSEA. V lost 4 bases to trimming and J lost 2 bases, with 9 bases between them. DNA for the CDR3: TGCAGCGTTGTTAACGGACCCTACGAGCAGTACTTC. It codes for CSVVNGPYEQYF.

This chain joins TRBV5-6 and TRBJ2-5; D is perhaps TRBD1 or TRBD2 (6 bases each). Germline CDR1 and CDR2: SGHDT and YYEEEE. The CDR3 extends over 14 amino acids. The V end was cut by 5 bases, the J end by 5 bases, with 16 bases between. CDR3 protein: CASRNLGGEETQYF. DNA of the CDR3: TGTGCCAGCAGAAACCTCGGGGGCGAGGAGACCCAGTACTTC.